These 29 T cell receptor beta chains came from one sample sequenced in a study of blood T cell repertoires in COVID-19. Clones were read by immunoSEQ multiplex PCR, and TCRdb kept only the in-frame ones, dropping some. The sample has fewer than 140,000 clones; around 75% are singletons. The sample was peripheral blood. The receptors here all came from a human donor with acute or convalescent COVID-19. The donor label of this sample is uncertain.

This clone occurred a few times. V usage is TRBV20-1 and J usage is TRBJ1-6; 9 nucleotides agree with TRBD1. The CDR3 extends over 14 amino acids. J gave up 9 bases and V 3 bases, and 6 bases lay outside the gene matches. CDR1 and CDR2 from the germline V gene are DFQATT and SNEGSKA (reference sequence). The DNA of the CDR3 is TGCAGTGCTAGTCCCGGGACAGGGACTTCACCCCTCCACTTT. Residues: CSASPGTGTSPLHF.

The chain uses TRBV5-1 and TRBJ1-4, with 8 bases aligning to TRBD1. V shed 4 bases and J 7 bases; nucleotides not matched to a gene: 9. CDR3 length: 15 residues. The V gene's germline CDR1 is SGHRS and CDR2 YFSETQ. The CDR3: CASSIPTGAGEKLFF. CDR3 nucleotides: TGCGCCAGCAGCATCCCGACAGGGGCGGGTGAAAAACTGTTTTTT.

This clone showed up just once. V is TRBV18 and J is TRBJ2-5; 10 bases line up with TRBD2. CDR1 KGHSH and CDR2 LQKENI come from the germline V gene. The CDR3 totals 16 residues. V was clipped by 2 bases and J by 1 base; unmatched bases: 4. The CDR3 spells CASSPIPSGGQETQYF. In DNA, the CDR3 is TGTGCCAGCTCACCAATCCCTAGCGGGGGCCAAGAGACCCAGTACTTC.

This clone turned up a few times. The chain recombines TRBV28 with TRBJ1-2; D is uncertain. The CDR3 is 17 residues long. V gave up 5 bases and J gave up 3 bases, with 22 bases separating them. CDR1 is MDHEN, CDR2 SYDVKM, per germline. Written as DNA, the CDR3 is TGTGCCAGCAGTCCACCTCACGGGGAGGTAGGCCACTATGGCTACACCTTC. Residues: CASSPPHGEVGHYGYTF.

Remarks on this clone: This CDR3 is also generated by other DNA sequences in the sample. V is TRBV3-1 (or the pseudogene TRBV3-2) and J is TRBJ2-5; TRBD2 matches 9 bases. Trimming cost V 2 bases and J 4 bases; bases outside gene matches: 2. There are 14 residues in the CDR3. Germline V gene sequence: CDR1 LGHDT, CDR2 YNNKEL (reference sequence). The CDR3 DNA is TGTGCCAGCAGCCAACGTAGCGGGGGAGAGACCCAGTACTTC. It specifies CASSQRSGGETQYF.

The J gene is TRBJ2-3, the V gene TRBV5-1, with D uncertain. CDR3 length: 14 amino acids. Germline CDR1 is SGHRS and CDR2 is YFSETQ. Trimming took 3 bases from V and 2 from J, leaving 10 bases between them. The CDR3 reads CASSSLEITDTQYF. CDR3 coding DNA: TGCGCCAGCAGCTCCCTAGAGATCACAGATACGCAGTATTTT.

The CDR3 sequence is CASSSNLAGGHNEQFF. For the CDR3, the DNA is TGTGCCAGCAGCTCAAACTTAGCGGGGGGGCACAATGAGCAGTTCTTC. V gene TRBV7-9 combines with J gene TRBJ2-1; TRBD2 agrees at 11 bases. Trimming removed 4 bases from V and 5 bases from J; junction bases left unmatched: 7. CDR1 is SEHNR and CDR2 is FQNEAQ in the germline V gene (reference sequence). The CDR3 is 16 residues long.

The genes are TRBV12-3 or TRBV12-4 and TRBJ2-2; 8 bases are shared with TRBD1. The V gene end was trimmed by 5 bases and the J gene end by 11 bases; junction bases not matched to a gene: 4. The CDR3 is 12 residues long. CDR3 in DNA: TGTGCCAGCAGTCGACAGGGGTTTGAGCTGTTTTTT. As protein: CASSRQGFELFF.

Turning to this clone: The sample has other DNA sequences that encode this CDR3 too. The V and J genes are TRBV28 and TRBJ1-2; weak D call: TRBD1 (6 bases). This CDR3 region has 14 residues. V shed 2 bases and J shed 3 bases, with 10 bases lying between them. Per germline, CDR1 MDHEN and CDR2 SYDVKM. The CDR3, as DNA: TGTGCCAGCAGTTTAGGGGGCCTCGACTATGGCTACACCTTC. Residues: CASSLGGLDYGYTF.

V gene TRBV5-1 combines with J gene TRBJ2-2; 11 bases align to TRBD2. Germline loops: CDR1 SGHRS, CDR2 YFSETQ. The CDR3 runs 15 residues. Trimming cost V 6 bases and J 6 bases; bases outside gene matches: 7. CDR3 in DNA: TGCGCCAGCAAGGCGGTAGCGGGGGGGCCCGGGGAGCTGTTTTTT. Translating gives CASKAVAGGPGELFF.

The chain is built from TRBV15 and TRBJ2-5; 9 positions match TRBD1. CDR1 is LNHNV and CDR2 is YYDKDF in the germline V gene (reference sequence). This CDR3 comprises 15 residues. V shed 1 base, J shed 1 base, and the junction held 1 base outside the gene matches. CDR3 in amino acids: CATSRGDRAQETQYF. The CDR3 DNA sequence: TGTGCCACCAGCAGAGGGGACAGGGCCCAAGAGACCCAGTACTTC.

The rearrangement joins TRBV4-2 to TRBJ1-2, with 9 bases matching TRBD1. Germline CDR1 LGHNA, CDR2 YNFKEQ. With V trimmed by 4 bases and J by 7 bases, 7 bases remained unmatched. The CDR3 runs to 14 residues. Here the CDR3 reads CASSREGQGSGYTF. The CDR3 DNA sequence: TGTGCCAGCAGCCGGGAAGGACAGGGGAGTGGCTACACCTTC.

The rearrangement joins TRBV6-5 to TRBJ2-1; 11 nucleotides match TRBD2. Per germline, CDR1 MNHEY and CDR2 SVGAGI. With 11 bases clipped from V and 3 bases from J, the junction kept 9 bases outside the gene matches. The CDR3 loop spans 15 amino acids. The DNA for the CDR3 is TGTGCCTCCAACCTCGGGACTAGCGGCTACAATGAGCAGTTCTTC. Translating it yields CASNLGTSGYNEQFF.

J is TRBJ2-1 and V is TRBV6-5; TRBD1 matches at 7 bases. Losses at the gene ends were 5 bases for V and 10 bases for J; bases not matched to a gene: 5. Germline V lookup: CDR1 MNHEY, CDR2 SVGAGI. The CDR3 has 12 residues. DNA of the CDR3: TGTGCCAGCAGTCCAAGGACAGGAGAGCAGTTCTTC. Translating it yields CASSPRTGEQFF.

This rearrangement joins TRBV6-1 to TRBJ2-1; perhaps TRBD2 as D (7 bases). V dropped 2 bases and J dropped 8 bases, with 16 bases sitting between them. Germline CDR1 and CDR2: MNHNS and SASEGT. The CDR3 spans 15 residues. The CDR3 coding sequence is TGTGCCAGCAGTGAATCGGGCGGGGGCGGCGATGAGCAGTTCTTC. The encoded protein is CASSESGGGGDEQFF.

In this sample, this clone turned up a few times. V gene TRBV27 combines with J gene TRBJ2-3; D gene uncertain. The CDR3 has 14 residues. Germline-derived CDR1 and CDR2 are MNHEY and SMNVEV (reference sequence). V shed 6 bases and J shed 0 bases, with 10 bases lying between them. The CDR3 DNA follows: TGTGCCAGCAGCCCCTACCCTAGCACAGATACGCAGTATTTT. It yields the protein CASSPYPSTDTQYF.

A note on this clone: This sample includes further DNA sequences coding for the same CDR3. This rearrangement joins TRBV5-6 to TRBJ2-1; 10 positions match TRBD2. Germline loops: CDR1 SGHDT, CDR2 YYEEEE. The CDR3 loop spans 16 amino acids. V shed 0 bases, J shed 5 bases, and the junction held 5 bases outside the gene matches. The CDR3 DNA follows: TGTGCCAGCAGCTTGGTGGTTAGCGGGGGGCACAATGAGCAGTTCTTC. Amino acid sequence: CASSLVVSGGHNEQFF.

This clone occurred a few times. The rearrangement uses TRBV3-1 (or the pseudogene TRBV3-2) and TRBJ1-2; 8 bases are shared with TRBD1. The trim removed 4 bases at V and 3 bases at J, leaving 4 bases unmatched. The germline V gene has CDR1 LGHDT and CDR2 YNNKEL (reference sequence). The CDR3 length is 14 residues. The CDR3 spells CASSPRGLDYGYTF. CDR3 nucleotides: TGTGCCAGCAGCCCCAGGGGGCTGGACTATGGCTACACCTTC.

The V and J genes are TRBV7-2 and TRBJ2-3; TRBD2 might be the D (6 bases). Deletions cut 1 base from V and 1 base from J, with 12 bases between. In germline, CDR1 is SGHTA, CDR2 FQGNSA. The CDR3 loop spans 16 amino acids. The CDR3 DNA sequence: TGTGCCAGCAGCTTAGGGCGGGACTCCCGCACAGATACGCAGTATTTT. This gives the protein CASSLGRDSRTDTQYF.

At least ten counts were recorded for this clone. The V gene is TRBV12-3 or TRBV12-4, the J gene TRBJ1-1; D is unclear. The CDR3 is 13 amino acids. The V gene lost 2 bases and the J gene lost 5 bases, with 9 bases spanning the gap. Here the CDR3 reads CASSLFEGTEAFF. Written as DNA, the CDR3 is TGTGCCAGCAGTTTATTTGAGGGTACTGAAGCTTTCTTT.

The V call is TRBV28, the J call TRBJ1-6; D call uncertain. This CDR3 is 16 amino acids long. V was cut by 6 bases and J by 0 bases, with 12 bases left in between. Germline CDR1 reads MDHEN; CDR2 reads SYDVKM. In DNA, the CDR3 is TGTGCCAGCAGGTTGATAGGGAGCTCCTATAATTCACCCCTCCACTTT. It is translated as CASRLIGSSYNSPLHF. The whole variable domain, remainder taken from reference TRBV28 and TRBJ1-6, is DVKVTQSSRYLVKRTGEKVFLECVQDMDHENMFWYRQDPGLGLRLIYFSYDVKMKEKGDIPEGYSVSREKKERFSLILESASTNQTSMYLCASRLIGSSYNSPLHFGNGTRLTVT.

V gene TRBV2 combines with J gene TRBJ1-1; 8 bases line up with TRBD1. This CDR3 is built from 14 residues. Germline values: CDR1 SNHLY, CDR2 FYNNEI. V was clipped by 2 bases and J by 5 bases; unmatched bases: 4. CDR3 DNA: TGTGCCAGCAGTGAAATACAGGGGGTGACTGAAGCTTTCTTT. As protein: CASSEIQGVTEAFF.

This clone was counted a few times. The chain links TRBV18 to TRBJ2-5, with 10 bases lining up with TRBD1. The junction had 7 bases not matched to a gene; V was cut back by 5 bases and J by 4 bases. From germline, CDR1 is KGHSH and CDR2 LQKENI. The CDR3 runs to 15 residues. This CDR3 is CASSSGQGSGETQYF. Written as DNA, the CDR3 is TGTGCCAGCTCATCGGGACAGGGGTCCGGAGAGACCCAGTACTTC.

This clone was seen a few times. The chain has TRBV9 and TRBJ1-5; tentatively, D is TRBD1 (6 bases). This CDR3 has 13 amino acids. V shed 4 bases and J shed 4 bases, with 9 bases lying between them. Germline CDR1 reads SGDLS; CDR2 reads YYNGEE. The CDR3 sequence is CASSRDRNQPQHF. Here the CDR3 DNA reads TGTGCCAGCAGCCGCGACAGGAATCAGCCCCAGCATTTT.

A few counts support this clone. The V call is TRBV19, the J call TRBJ1-2; 7 nucleotides line up with TRBD1. V was clipped by 1 base and J by 7 bases; unmatched bases: 6. Germline loops: CDR1 LNHDA, CDR2 SQIVND (reference sequence). There are 14 residues in the CDR3. CDR3 sequence: CASSIVNRGGGYTF. The CDR3 coding sequence is TGTGCCAGTAGTATAGTGAACAGGGGTGGTGGCTACACCTTC.

The rearrangement uses TRBV30 and TRBJ2-1; 8 positions agree with TRBD1. Germline V gene data show CDR1 as GTSNPN and CDR2 as SVGIG (reference sequence). CDR3 length equals 14 residues. V trimming: 2 bases; J trimming: 7 bases; junction bases outside the gene matches: 7. The CDR3, as DNA: TGTGCCTGGAGTAGGGCGACAGGGGTTAATGAGCAGTTCTTC. It translates to CAWSRATGVNEQFF.

The rearrangement uses TRBV3-1 (or the pseudogene TRBV3-2) and TRBJ1-4; 9 bases agree with TRBD1. CDR3 length: 17 residues. The germline V gene encodes CDR1 LGHDT and CDR2 YNNKEL (reference sequence). V lost 4 bases to trimming and J lost 10 bases; unmatched junction nucleotides: 16. In DNA, the CDR3 is TGTGCCAGCAGCCCGACTCCCGCCCGGACAGGGGAGAGAAAACTGTTTTTT. Protein: CASSPTPARTGERKLFF.

The rearrangement joins TRBV20-1 to TRBJ2-5; TRBD1 agrees at 8 bases. The CDR3 is 10 amino acids. With V trimmed by 4 bases and J by 9 bases, 1 base remained unmatched. CDR1 DFQATT and CDR2 SNEGSKA come from the germline V gene (reference sequence). CDR3 nucleotide sequence: TGCAGTGCTACCAGGGGGCCCCAGTACTTC. It codes for CSATRGPQYF.

The V gene is TRBV6-5, the J gene TRBJ1-2, with TRBD1 matching over 7 bases. CDR3 length: 13 amino acids. Losses at the gene ends were 5 bases for V and 4 bases for J; bases not matched to a gene: 4. The germline V gene has CDR1 MNHEY and CDR2 SVGAGI. In DNA form, the CDR3 reads TGTGCCAGCAGTCAGACAGGGACCTATGGCTACACCTTC. This encodes CASSQTGTYGYTF.